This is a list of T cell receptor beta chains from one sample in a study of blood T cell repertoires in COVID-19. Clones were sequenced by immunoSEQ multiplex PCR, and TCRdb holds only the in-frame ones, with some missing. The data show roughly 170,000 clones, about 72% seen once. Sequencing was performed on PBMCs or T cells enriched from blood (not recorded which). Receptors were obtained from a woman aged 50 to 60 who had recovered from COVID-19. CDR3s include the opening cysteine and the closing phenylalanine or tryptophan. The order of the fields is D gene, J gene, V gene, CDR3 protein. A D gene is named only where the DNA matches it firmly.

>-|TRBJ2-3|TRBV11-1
CASSPRAPAGNTQYF
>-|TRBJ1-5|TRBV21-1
CASSLGGGDLQPQHF
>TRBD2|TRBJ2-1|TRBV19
CAISKGTSGLDEQFF
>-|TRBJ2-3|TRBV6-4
CARASEVGDISDTQYF
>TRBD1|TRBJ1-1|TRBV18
CASSPGTGPEAFF
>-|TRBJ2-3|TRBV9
CASSPPLTDTQYF
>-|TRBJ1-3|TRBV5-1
CASSFNPAGNTIYF
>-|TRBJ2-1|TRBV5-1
CASSQSATQDEQFF
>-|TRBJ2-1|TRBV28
CASYGGASNEQFF
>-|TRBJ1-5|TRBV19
CASSMSVANQPQHF
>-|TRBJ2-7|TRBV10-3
CAISEALRGEQYF
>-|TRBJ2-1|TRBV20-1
CSAPGGNEQFF
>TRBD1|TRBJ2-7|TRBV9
CASSARDSRYEQYF
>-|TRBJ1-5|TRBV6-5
CASSAFQGQPQHF
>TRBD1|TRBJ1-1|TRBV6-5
CASSYGTGGNTEAFF
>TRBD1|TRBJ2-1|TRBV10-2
CASSQPGQGGNEQFF
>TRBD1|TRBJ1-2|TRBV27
CASSLSHNQGARRGYTF